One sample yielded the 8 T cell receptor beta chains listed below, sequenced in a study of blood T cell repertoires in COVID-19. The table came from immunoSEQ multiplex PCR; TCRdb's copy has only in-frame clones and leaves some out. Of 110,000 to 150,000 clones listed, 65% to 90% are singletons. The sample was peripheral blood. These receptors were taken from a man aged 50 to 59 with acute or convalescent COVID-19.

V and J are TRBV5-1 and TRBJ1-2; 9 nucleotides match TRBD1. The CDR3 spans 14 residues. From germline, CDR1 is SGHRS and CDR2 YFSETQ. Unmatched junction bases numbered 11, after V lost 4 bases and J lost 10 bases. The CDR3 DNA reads TGCGCCAGCAGCGGGGGACAGGGTAACCTTGACTACACCTTC. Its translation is CASSGGQGNLDYTF.

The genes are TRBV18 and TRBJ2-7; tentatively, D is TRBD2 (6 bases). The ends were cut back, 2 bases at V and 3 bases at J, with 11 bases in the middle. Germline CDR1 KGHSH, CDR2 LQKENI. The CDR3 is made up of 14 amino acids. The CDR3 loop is CASSPSGGHYEQYF. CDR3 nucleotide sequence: TGTGCCAGCTCACCATCCGGGGGTCACTACGAGCAGTACTTC.

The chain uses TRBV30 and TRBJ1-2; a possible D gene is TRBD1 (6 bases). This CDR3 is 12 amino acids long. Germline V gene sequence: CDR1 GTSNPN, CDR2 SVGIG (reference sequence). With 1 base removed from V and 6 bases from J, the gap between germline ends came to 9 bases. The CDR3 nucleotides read TGTGCCTGGAGTGCACAGGGTGATGGCTACACCTTC. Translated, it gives CAWSAQGDGYTF.

The CDR3 protein is CASSPDRGRTGELFF. Here the CDR3 DNA reads TGTGCCAGCAGCCCGGACAGGGGGCGAACCGGGGAGCTGTTTTTT. The rearrangement joins TRBV11-2 to TRBJ2-2, with 11 bases lining up with TRBD1. The CDR3 is 15 amino acids. CDR1 is SGHAT, CDR2 FQNNGV, per germline. The V segment lost 5 bases and the J segment 5 bases; nucleotides outside the gene matches: 4.

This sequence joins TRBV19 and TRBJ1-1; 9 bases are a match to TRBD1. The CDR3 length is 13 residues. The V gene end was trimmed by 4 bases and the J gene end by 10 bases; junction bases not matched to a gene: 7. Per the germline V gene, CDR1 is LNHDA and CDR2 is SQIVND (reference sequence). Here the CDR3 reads CASSTGTGLGAFF. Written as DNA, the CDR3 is TGTGCCAGTAGTACCGGGACAGGGCTTGGAGCTTTCTTT.

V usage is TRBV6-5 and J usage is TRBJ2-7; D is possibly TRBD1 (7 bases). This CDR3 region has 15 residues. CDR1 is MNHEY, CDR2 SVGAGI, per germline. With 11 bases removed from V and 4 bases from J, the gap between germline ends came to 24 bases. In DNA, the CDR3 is TGTGCCGCGAAGCTGACAGTGGAGGGGGCATACGAGCAGTACTTC. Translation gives CAAKLTVEGAYEQYF.

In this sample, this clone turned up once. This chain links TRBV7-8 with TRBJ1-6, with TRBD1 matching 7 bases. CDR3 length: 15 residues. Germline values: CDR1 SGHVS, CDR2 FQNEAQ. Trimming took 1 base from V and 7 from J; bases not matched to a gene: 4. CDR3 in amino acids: CASSLEGGLNSPLHF. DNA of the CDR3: TGTGCCAGCAGCTTAGAAGGGGGCTTAAATTCACCCCTCCACTTT.

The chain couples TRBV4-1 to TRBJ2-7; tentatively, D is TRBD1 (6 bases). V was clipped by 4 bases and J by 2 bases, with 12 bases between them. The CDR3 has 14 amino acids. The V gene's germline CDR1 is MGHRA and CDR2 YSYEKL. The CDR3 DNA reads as TGCGCCAGCAGCCTCCAGACAGGTACCTACGAGCAGTACTTC. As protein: CASSLQTGTYEQYF.